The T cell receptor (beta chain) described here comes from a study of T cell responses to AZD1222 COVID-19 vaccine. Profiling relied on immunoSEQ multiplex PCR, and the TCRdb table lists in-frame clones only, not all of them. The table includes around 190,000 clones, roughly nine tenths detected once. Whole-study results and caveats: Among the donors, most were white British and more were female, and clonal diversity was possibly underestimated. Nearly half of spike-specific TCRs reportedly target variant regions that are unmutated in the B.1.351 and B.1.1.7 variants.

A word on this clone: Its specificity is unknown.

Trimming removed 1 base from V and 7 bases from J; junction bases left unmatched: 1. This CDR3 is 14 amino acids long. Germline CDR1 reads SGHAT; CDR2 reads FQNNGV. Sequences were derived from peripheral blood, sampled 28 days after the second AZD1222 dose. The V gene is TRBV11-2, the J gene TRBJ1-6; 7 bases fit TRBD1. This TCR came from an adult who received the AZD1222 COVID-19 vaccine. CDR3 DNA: TGTGCCAGCAGCTTAGGGGGACAGAATTCACCCCTCCACTTT. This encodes CASSLGGQNSPLHF.